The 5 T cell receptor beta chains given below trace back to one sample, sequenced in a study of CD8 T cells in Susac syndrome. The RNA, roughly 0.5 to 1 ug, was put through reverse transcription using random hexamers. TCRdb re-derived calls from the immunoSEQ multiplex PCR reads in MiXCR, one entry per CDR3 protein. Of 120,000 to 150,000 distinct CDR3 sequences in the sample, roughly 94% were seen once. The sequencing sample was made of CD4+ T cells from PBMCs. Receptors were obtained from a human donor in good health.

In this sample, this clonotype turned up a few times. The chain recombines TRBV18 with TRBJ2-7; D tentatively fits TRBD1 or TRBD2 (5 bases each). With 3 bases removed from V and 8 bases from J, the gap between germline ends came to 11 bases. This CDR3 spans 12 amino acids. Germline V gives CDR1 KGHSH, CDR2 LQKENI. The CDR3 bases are TGTGCCAGCTCACCCACCGAGGGGAAGCAGTACTTC. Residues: CASSPTEGKQYF.

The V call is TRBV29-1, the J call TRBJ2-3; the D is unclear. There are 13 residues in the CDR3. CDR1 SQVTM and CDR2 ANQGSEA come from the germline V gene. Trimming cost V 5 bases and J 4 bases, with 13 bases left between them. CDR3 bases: TGCAGCGTTAACCCGTCCGGGCCAGATACGCAGTATTTT. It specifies CSVNPSGPDTQYF.

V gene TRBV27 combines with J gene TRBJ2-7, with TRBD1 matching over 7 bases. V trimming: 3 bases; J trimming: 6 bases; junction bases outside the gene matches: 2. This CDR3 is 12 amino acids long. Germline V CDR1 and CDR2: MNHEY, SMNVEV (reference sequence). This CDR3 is CASSFTGAEQYF. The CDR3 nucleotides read TGTGCCAGCAGTTTTACAGGGGCCGAGCAGTACTTC.

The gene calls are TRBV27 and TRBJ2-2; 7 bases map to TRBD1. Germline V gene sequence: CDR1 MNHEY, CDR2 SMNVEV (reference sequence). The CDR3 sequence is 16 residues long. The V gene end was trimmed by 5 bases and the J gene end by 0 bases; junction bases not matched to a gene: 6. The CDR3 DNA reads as TGTGCCAGCAGTCCTAAGACAGGGACGAACACCGGGGAGCTGTTTTTT. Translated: CASSPKTGTNTGELFF.

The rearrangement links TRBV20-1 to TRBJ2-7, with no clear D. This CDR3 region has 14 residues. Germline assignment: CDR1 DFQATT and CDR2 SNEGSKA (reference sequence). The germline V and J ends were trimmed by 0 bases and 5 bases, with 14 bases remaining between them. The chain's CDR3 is CSARDARKVDEQYF. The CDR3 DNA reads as TGCAGTGCTAGAGATGCACGAAAGGTCGACGAGCAGTACTTC.